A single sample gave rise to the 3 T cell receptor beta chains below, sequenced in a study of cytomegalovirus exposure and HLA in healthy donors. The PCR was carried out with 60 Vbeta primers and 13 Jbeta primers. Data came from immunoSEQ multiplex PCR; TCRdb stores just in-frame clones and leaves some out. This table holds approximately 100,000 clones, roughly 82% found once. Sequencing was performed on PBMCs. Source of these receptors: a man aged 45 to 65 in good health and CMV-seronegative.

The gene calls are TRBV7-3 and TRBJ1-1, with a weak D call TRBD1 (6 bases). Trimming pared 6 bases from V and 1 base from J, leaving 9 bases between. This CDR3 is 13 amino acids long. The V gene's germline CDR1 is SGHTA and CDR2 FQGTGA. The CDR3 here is CASSQGQNTEAFF. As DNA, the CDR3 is TGTGCCAGCAGTCAGGGACAGAACACTGAAGCTTTCTTT.

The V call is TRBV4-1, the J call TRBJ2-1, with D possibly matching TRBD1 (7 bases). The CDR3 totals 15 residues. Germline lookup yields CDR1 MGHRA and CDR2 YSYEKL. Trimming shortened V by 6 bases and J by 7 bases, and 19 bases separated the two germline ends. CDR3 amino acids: CASSYGQEGRNEQFF. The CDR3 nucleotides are TGCGCCAGCAGTTATGGACAGGAGGGCAGGAATGAGCAGTTCTTC.

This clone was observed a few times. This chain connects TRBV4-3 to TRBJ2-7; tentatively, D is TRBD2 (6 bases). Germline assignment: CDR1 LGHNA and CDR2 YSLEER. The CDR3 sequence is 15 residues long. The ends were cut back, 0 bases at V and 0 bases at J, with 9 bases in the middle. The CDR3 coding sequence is TGCGCCAGCAGCCAAGATCCCGGGAGCTCCTACGAGCAGTACTTC. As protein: CASSQDPGSSYEQYF.